The present TCR beta chain was sequenced within a study of T cell changes during pregnancy in multiple sclerosis. Produced via immunoSEQ multiplex PCR; TCRdb's table is partial and in-frame only. Here the sample spans about 40,000 clones, about 94% being singletons. V dropped 5 bases and J dropped 8; count of bases not matched to a gene: 8. This CDR3 has 13 residues. Germline values: CDR1 SGHRS, CDR2 YFSETQ. This chain links TRBV5-1 with TRBJ1-2, with 8 bases identical to TRBD1. Sequencing was performed on peripheral blood, taken in the third trimester of pregnancy. This TCR derives from a female donor with multiple sclerosis, enrolled in a pregnancy study. CDR3 amino acids: CASSSGTGSGYTF. CDR3 DNA sequence: TGCGCCAGCAGTTCCGGGACAGGTAGCGGCTACACCTTC.